Presented here are 6 T cell receptor beta chains from one specimen sequenced in a study of CD8+ T cells in alopecia areata. Documented treatment: oral pan-JAK inhibitor, 5-10 mg twice daily. Following RNA extraction, reverse transcription yielded cDNA that acted as the sequencing template. The method was immunoSEQ multiplex PCR; TCRdb's version includes in-frame clones alone and lacks a portion of them. The sample includes 170,000 or so clones, under 70% seen only once; the top ten take 0.7% to 1%. The input for sequencing was CD4+ T cells sorted from blood, taken at week 4, from a patient treated with tofacitinib. Receptor source: a human donor with alopecia areata.

This clone came up once. V and J are TRBV15 and TRBJ1-2, with 8 nucleotides matching TRBD1. The V gene end was trimmed by 3 bases and the J gene end by 6 bases; junction bases not matched to a gene: 9. CDR1 LNHNV and CDR2 YYDKDF come from the germline V gene (reference sequence). The CDR3 consists of 15 residues. This CDR3 is CATSREQGAGDGYTF. The CDR3 DNA reads as TGTGCCACCAGCAGGGAGCAGGGGGCGGGGGATGGCTACACCTTC.

A note on this clone: At one boundary the junction diverges from the germline segment, which might be a read error. The V and J genes are TRBV30 and TRBJ1-2, with 8 bases that match TRBD1. The CDR3 extends over 11 amino acids. Germline CDR1 and CDR2: GTSNPN and SVGIG (reference sequence). Written as DNA, the CDR3 is TGTGCCTGGAGTGTACTTCTGGGACAGGATTTC. This translates into CAWSVLLGQDF. Together with reference TRBV30 and TRBJ1-2, the CDR3 gives the full variable domain: SQTIHQWPATLVQPVGSPLSLECTVEGTSNPNLYWYRQAAGRGLQLLFYSVGIGQISSEVPQNLSASRPQDRQFILSSKKLLLSDSGFYLCAWSVLLGQDFGSGTRLTVV.

The chain combines TRBV10-3 with TRBJ2-5; D ambiguous. The CDR3 contains 13 residues. Germline values: CDR1 ENHRY, CDR2 SYGVKD. Trimming shortened V by 10 bases and J by 1 base, and 13 bases separated the two germline ends. CDR3 in DNA: TGTGCCAGCAGCCGGACGGGCCAAGAGACCCAGTACTTC. Translating gives CASSRTGQETQYF.

This clone is medium-sized. V gene TRBV6-1 combines with J gene TRBJ2-1; D is ambiguous. Looked up from germline, CDR1 is MNHNS and CDR2 is SASEGT. Trimming removed 0 bases at V and 9 bases at J, with 12 bases between. This CDR3 contains 14 residues. CDR3 loop: CASSEAGGAFEQFF. CDR3 DNA sequence: TGTGCCAGCAGTGAAGCAGGCGGAGCATTTGAGCAGTTCTTC.

This sequence joins TRBV29-1 and TRBJ1-1, with unresolved D. The CDR3 extends over 13 amino acids. Germline-derived CDR1 and CDR2 are SQVTM and ANQGSEA. V lost 2 bases and J 1 base, leaving 8 bases between the germline ends. The CDR3, as DNA: TGCAGCGTTGAAAGGTTCGGGAACACTGAAGCTTTCTTT. As protein: CSVERFGNTEAFF.

This chain joins TRBV30 and TRBJ1-5; D possibly corresponds to TRBD1 (5 bases). The CDR3 contains 13 residues. V lost 2 bases and J 6 bases, leaving 11 bases between the germline ends. CDR1 is GTSNPN, CDR2 SVGIG, per germline (reference sequence). The chain's CDR3 is CAWSLQGIQPQHF. In DNA form, the CDR3 reads TGTGCCTGGAGTCTGCAGGGCATTCAGCCCCAGCATTTT.